This entry lists 14 T cell receptor beta chains sequenced from one sample in a study of shared clonotypes between healthy human individuals. Only in-frame clones appear in the TCRdb table, and some are missing; sequencing was by immunoSEQ multiplex PCR. The sample shows 600,000 to 750,000 clones, 72% of them seen only once. The sequenced sample consisted of memory CD4+ T cells sorted from blood. Specified subset: CD45RA-negative fraction. These receptors were collected from a woman aged 25-40 years in good health.

This clone came up a few times. A read error is possible here, since a much larger clone lies one base away. Other nucleotide sequences in the sample specify the same CDR3. The chain is built from TRBV7-9 and TRBJ2-7, with TRBD1 as a possible D gene (5 bases). The germline V gene encodes CDR1 SEHNR and CDR2 FQNEAQ (reference sequence). V was clipped by 5 bases and J by 4 bases, with 6 bases between them. The CDR3 is 11 residues long. Here the CDR3 reads CASSRQYEQYF. CDR3 DNA sequence: TGTGCCAGCAGCCGACAGTACGAGCAGTACTTC.

The chain joins TRBV5-4 to TRBJ2-3, with 11 bases lining up with TRBD2. This CDR3 region has 16 residues. Trimming at V came to 1 base and at J to 1 base, leaving 2 bases not matched to a gene. Germline CDR1 is SGHNT and CDR2 is YYREEE (reference sequence). The CDR3 DNA follows: TGTGCCAGCAGCTTGAAACTAGCGGGGGGCACAGATACGCAGTATTTT. This translates into CASSLKLAGGTDTQYF.

Points on this clone: Other DNA sequences within the sample encode an identical CDR3. The chain couples TRBV19 to TRBJ2-7; 7 nucleotides agree with TRBD2. Germline CDR1 reads LNHDA; CDR2 reads SQIVND (reference sequence). The CDR3 is 14 amino acids. V shed 5 bases and J 0 bases; nucleotides not matched to a gene: 4. The chain's CDR3 is CASSGSGNSYEQYF. The CDR3 nucleotides read TGTGCCAGTAGTGGAAGCGGGAACTCCTACGAGCAGTACTTC.

The chain links TRBV2 to TRBJ2-1, with unresolved D. From germline, CDR1 is SNHLY and CDR2 FYNNEI. The germline V and J ends were trimmed by 10 bases and 0 bases, with 10 bases remaining between them. The CDR3 is 13 residues long. This CDR3 reads CATSSSSYNEQFF. The CDR3, as DNA: TGTGCCACCTCGTCAAGCTCCTACAATGAGCAGTTCTTC.

The chain combines TRBV10-3 with TRBJ2-3; a weak D match, TRBD2 (6 bases). This CDR3 has 18 residues. V gave up 10 bases and J gave up 0 bases, with 26 bases separating them. The V gene's germline CDR1 is ENHRY and CDR2 SYGVKD. This chain's CDR3 is CATDRGSGPLSSTDTQYF. The CDR3 coding sequence is TGTGCCACGGATCGAGGTAGCGGCCCCTTATCCAGCACAGATACGCAGTATTTT.

This clone was seen at least ten times. The genes are TRBV5-1 and TRBJ2-3; D may be TRBD1 (6 bases). The V gene lost 4 bases and the J gene lost 2 bases, with 14 bases spanning the gap. Germline V gives CDR1 SGHRS, CDR2 YFSETQ. The CDR3 covers 15 residues. CDR3 nucleotide sequence: TGCGCCAGCAGCGGTAACCGGGACAACACAGATACGCAGTATTTT. The encoded protein is CASSGNRDNTDTQYF.

DNA for the CDR3: TGTGCCAGCAGCTTTTTATCTGGGGCCAACGTCCTGACTTTC. Amino acids: CASSFLSGANVLTF. The chain recombines TRBV11-2 with TRBJ2-6; D call uncertain. The CDR3 has 14 residues. V gave up 3 bases and J gave up 1 base, with 4 bases separating them. Germline V lookup: CDR1 SGHAT, CDR2 FQNNGV.

This chain links TRBV5-1 with TRBJ1-1, with D possibly being TRBD1 (6 bases). The CDR3 has 16 amino acids. The V end was cut by 3 bases, the J end by 3 bases, with 18 bases between. Germline V gene sequence: CDR1 SGHRS, CDR2 YFSETQ. The chain's CDR3 is CASSSTRGEGDTEAFF. The CDR3 nucleotides read TGCGCCAGCAGCTCGACCCGCGGGGAGGGGGACACTGAAGCTTTCTTT.

This clone was detected once. A much larger clone lies a single base off, so this may be a read error. Other DNA sequences of this sample code for an identical CDR3. This chain uses TRBV7-9 with TRBJ1-2, with unresolved D. CDR3 length: 12 amino acids. V gave up 2 bases and J gave up 2 bases, with 3 bases separating them. CDR1 and CDR2 from the germline V gene are SEHNR and FQNEAQ (reference sequence). The CDR3 sequence is CASSLSNYGYTF. The CDR3 nucleotides read TGTGCCAGCAGCTTATCCAACTATGGCTACACCTTC.

The rearrangement joins TRBV6-5 to TRBJ2-7; TRBD2 matches 8 bases. V was clipped by 0 bases and J by 0 bases; unmatched bases: 1. The CDR3 contains 15 residues. Germline CDR1 is MNHEY and CDR2 is SVGAGI. Written as DNA, the CDR3 is TGTGCCAGCAGTTACTCGAGCGGGGGCTCCTACGAGCAGTACTTC. Translating gives CASSYSSGGSYEQYF.

The chain uses TRBV6-1 and TRBJ1-2, with 8 bases lining up with TRBD1. The CDR3 runs 12 residues. The junction had 7 bases not matched to a gene; V was cut back by 2 bases and J by 14 bases. Germline CDR1 and CDR2: MNHNS and SASEGT. CDR3 in DNA: TGTGCCAGCAGTGAACAGGGGGCGACGCCAACCTTC. It codes for CASSEQGATPTF.

In its sample, this clone was seen a few times. This chain uses TRBV19 with TRBJ1-5; maybe TRBD1 (5 bases). The CDR3 has 14 amino acids. The V end lost 5 bases, the J end lost 7 bases, and 15 bases lay between the germline ends. The germline gives CDR1 LNHDA, CDR2 SQIVND (reference sequence). The CDR3 nucleotides are TGTGCCAGTAGTTCCCCCCCAGGGAACCAGCCCCAGCATTTT. Its translation is CASSSPPGNQPQHF.

The J gene is TRBJ1-2, the V gene TRBV9; possible D gene TRBD1, 5 bases. Trimming shortened V by 3 bases and J by 5 bases, and 20 bases separated the two germline ends. CDR1 and CDR2 from the germline V gene are SGDLS and YYNGEE. The CDR3 covers 16 residues. For the CDR3, the DNA is TGTGCCAGCAGCGGCCTTTTCGGGGCGAGTGGGTATGGCTACACCTTC. Its translation: CASSGLFGASGYGYTF. The whole variable domain, filled in from reference TRBV9 and TRBJ1-2, reads DSGVTQTPKHLITATGQRVTLRCSPRSGDLSVYWYQQSLDQGLQFLIQYYNGEERAKGNILERFSAQQFPDLHSELNLSSLELGDSALYFCASSGLFGASGYGYTFGSGTRLTVV.

The chain recombines TRBV4-1 with TRBJ1-2; TRBD1 matches at 7 bases. The CDR3 extends over 14 amino acids. V dropped 4 bases and J dropped 5; count of bases not matched to a gene: 7. Germline V CDR1 and CDR2: MGHRA, YSYEKL. In nucleotides, the CDR3 is TGCGCCAGCAGCCGGAGTGGGACAGTATATGGCTACACCTTC. Translation gives CASSRSGTVYGYTF.